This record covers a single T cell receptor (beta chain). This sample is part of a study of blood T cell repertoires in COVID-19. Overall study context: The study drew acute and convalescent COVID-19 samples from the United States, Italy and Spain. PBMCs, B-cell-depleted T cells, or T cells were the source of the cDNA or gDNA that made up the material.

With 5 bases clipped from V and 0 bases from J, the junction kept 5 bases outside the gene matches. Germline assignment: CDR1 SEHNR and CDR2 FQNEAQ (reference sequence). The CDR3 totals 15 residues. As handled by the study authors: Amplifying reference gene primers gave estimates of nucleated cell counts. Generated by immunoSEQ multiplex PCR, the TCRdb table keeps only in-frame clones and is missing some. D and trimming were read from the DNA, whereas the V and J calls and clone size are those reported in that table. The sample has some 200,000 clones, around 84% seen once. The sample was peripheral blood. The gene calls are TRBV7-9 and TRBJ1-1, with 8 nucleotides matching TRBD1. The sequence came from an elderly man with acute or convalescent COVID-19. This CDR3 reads CASSPAGQVNTEAFF. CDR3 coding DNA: TGTGCCAGCAGCCCAGCGGGACAGGTGAACACTGAAGCTTTCTTT. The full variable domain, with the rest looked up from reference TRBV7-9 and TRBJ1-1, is DTGVSQNPRHKITKRGQNVTFRCDPISEHNRLYWYRQTLGQGPEFLTYFQNEAQLEKSRLLSDRFSAERPKGSFSTLEIQRTEQGDSAMYLCASSPAGQVNTEAFFGQGTRLTVV.